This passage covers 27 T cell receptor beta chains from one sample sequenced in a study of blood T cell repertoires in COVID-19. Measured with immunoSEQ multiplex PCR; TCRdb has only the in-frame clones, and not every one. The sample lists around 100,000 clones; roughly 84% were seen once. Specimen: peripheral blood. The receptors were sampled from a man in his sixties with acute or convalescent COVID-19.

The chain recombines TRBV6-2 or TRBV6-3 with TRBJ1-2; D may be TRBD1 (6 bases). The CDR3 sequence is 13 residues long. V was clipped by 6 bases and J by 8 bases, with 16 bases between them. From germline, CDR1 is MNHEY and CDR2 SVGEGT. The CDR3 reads CASSLRQAEGYTF. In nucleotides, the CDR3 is TGTGCCAGCAGCCTCCGACAGGCGGAGGGCTACACCTTC.

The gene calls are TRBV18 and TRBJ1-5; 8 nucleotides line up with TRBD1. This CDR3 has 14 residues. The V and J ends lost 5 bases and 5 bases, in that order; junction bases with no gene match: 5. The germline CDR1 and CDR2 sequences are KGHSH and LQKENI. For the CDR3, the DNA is TGTGCCAGCTCAGCGACAGGGGAGGATCAGCCCCAGCATTTT. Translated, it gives CASSATGEDQPQHF.

CDR3 sequence: CASRTQGLTEAFF. CDR3 coding DNA: TGTGCCAGCAGAACACAGGGGCTCACTGAAGCTTTCTTT. V and J are TRBV3-1 (or the pseudogene TRBV3-2) and TRBJ1-1; 7 nucleotides agree with TRBD1. Per the germline V gene, CDR1 is LGHDT and CDR2 is YNNKEL (reference sequence). V lost 6 bases and J lost 4; bases outside the gene matches: 5. CDR3 length equals 13 residues.

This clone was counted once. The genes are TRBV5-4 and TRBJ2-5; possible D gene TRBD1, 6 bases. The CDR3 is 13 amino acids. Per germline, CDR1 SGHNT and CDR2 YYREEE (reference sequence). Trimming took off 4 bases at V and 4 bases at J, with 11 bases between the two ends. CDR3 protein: CASSLAQGETQYF. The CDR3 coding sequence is TGTGCCAGCAGCCTGGCACAGGGAGAGACCCAGTACTTC.

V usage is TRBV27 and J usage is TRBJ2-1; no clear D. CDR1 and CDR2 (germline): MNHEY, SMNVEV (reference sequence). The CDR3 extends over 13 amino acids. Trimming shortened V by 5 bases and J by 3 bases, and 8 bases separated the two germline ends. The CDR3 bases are TGTGCCAGCAGTCCCCACAGCTACAATGAGCAGTTCTTC. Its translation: CASSPHSYNEQFF.

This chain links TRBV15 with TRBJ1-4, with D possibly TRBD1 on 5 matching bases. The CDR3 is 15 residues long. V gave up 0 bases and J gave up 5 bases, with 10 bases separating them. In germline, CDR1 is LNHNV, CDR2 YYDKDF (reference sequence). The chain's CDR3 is CATSRDQGRNEKLFF. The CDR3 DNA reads TGTGCCACCAGCAGAGATCAGGGTCGGAATGAAAAACTGTTTTTT.

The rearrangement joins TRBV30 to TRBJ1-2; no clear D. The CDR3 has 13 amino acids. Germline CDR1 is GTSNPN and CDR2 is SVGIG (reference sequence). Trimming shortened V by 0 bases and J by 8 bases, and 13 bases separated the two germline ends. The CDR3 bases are TGTGCCTGGAGTGTAGGAACAGCCCTGGGCTACACCTTC. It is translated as CAWSVGTALGYTF.

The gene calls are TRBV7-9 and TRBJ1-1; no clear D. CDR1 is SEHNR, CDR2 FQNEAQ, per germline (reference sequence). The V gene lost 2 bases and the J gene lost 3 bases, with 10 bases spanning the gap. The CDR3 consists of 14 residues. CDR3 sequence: CASSLTSGDTEAFF. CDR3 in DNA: TGTGCCAGCAGCTTAACCTCCGGAGACACTGAAGCTTTCTTT.

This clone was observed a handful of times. The DNA of the CDR3 is TGTGCCAGCTCACCACCGGCGGGGGGGTACGAGCAGTACTTC. It is translated as CASSPPAGGYEQYF. The chain employs TRBV18 and TRBJ2-7, with 9 positions matching TRBD2. Per the germline V gene, CDR1 is KGHSH and CDR2 is LQKENI. This CDR3 is 14 amino acids long. V trimming: 0 bases; J trimming: 4 bases; junction bases outside the gene matches: 1.

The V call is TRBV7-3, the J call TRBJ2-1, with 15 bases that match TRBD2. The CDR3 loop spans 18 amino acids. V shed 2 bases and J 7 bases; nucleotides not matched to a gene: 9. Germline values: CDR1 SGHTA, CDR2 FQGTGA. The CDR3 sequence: CASSLPRTSGGASNEQFF. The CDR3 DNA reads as TGTGCCAGCAGCTTACCCCGGACTAGCGGGGGGGCATCGAATGAGCAGTTCTTC.

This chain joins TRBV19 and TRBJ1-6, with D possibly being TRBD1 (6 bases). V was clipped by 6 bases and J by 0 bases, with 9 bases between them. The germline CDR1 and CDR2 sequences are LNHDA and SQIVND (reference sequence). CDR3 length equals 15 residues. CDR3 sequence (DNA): TGTGCCAGTAGGCGACAGGACTCCTATAATTCACCCCTCCACTTT. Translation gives CASRRQDSYNSPLHF.

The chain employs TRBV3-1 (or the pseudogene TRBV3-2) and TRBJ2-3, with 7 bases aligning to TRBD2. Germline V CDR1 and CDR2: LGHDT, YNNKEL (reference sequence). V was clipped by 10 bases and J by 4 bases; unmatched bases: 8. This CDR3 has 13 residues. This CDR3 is CATERGGADTQYF. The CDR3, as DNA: TGTGCCACAGAACGCGGGGGAGCAGATACGCAGTATTTT.

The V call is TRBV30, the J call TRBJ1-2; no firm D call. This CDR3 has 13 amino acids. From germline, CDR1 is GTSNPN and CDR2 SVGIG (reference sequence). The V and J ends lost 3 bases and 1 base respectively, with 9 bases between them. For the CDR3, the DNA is TGTGCCTGGAGCCCAGAGGATAACTATGGCTACACCTTC. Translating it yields CAWSPEDNYGYTF.

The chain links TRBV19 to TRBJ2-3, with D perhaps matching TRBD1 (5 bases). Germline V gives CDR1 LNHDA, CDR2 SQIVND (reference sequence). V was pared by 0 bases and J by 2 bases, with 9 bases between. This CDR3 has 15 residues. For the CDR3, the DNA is TGTGCCAGTAGTATAGACAGGGTATCCACAGATACGCAGTATTTT. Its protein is CASSIDRVSTDTQYF.

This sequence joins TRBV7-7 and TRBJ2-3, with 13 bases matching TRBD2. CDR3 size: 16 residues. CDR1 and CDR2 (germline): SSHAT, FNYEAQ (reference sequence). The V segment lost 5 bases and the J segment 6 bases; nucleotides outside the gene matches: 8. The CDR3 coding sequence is TGTGCCAGCAGCGCCACTACTAGCGGGGGGGCCGATACGCAGTATTTT. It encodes CASSATTSGGADTQYF.

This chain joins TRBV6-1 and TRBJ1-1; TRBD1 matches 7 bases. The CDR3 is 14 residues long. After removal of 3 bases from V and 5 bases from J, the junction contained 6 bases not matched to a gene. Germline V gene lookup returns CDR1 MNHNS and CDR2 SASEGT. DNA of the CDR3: TGTGCCAGCAGTGATCGGACAGGATGGACTGAAGCTTTCTTT. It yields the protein CASSDRTGWTEAFF.

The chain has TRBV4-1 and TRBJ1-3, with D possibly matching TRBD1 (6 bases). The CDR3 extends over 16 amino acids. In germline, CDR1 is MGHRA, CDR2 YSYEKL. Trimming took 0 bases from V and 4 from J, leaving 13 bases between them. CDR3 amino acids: CASSQDRTGWGNTIYF. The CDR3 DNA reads TGCGCCAGCAGCCAAGACCGAACAGGGTGGGGAAACACCATATATTTT.

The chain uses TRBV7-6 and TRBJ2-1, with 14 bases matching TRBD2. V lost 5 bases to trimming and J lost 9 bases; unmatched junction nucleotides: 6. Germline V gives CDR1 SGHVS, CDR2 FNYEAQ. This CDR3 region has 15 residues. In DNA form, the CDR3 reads TGTGCCAGCAGCCGGGGACTAGCGGGGGCAGGTGAGCAGTTCTTC. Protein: CASSRGLAGAGEQFF.

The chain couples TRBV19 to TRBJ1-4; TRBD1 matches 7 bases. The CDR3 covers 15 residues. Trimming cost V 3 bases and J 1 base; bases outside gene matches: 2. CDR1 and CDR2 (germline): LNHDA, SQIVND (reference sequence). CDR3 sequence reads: CASSMDRITNEKLFF. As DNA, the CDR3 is TGTGCCAGTAGTATGGACAGGATAACTAATGAAAAACTGTTTTTT.

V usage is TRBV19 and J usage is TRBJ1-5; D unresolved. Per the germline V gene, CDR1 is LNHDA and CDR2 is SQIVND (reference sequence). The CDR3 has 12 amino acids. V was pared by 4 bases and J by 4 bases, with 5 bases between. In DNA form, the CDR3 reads TGTGCCAGTAGTACTTATAATCAGCCCCAGCATTTT. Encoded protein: CASSTYNQPQHF.

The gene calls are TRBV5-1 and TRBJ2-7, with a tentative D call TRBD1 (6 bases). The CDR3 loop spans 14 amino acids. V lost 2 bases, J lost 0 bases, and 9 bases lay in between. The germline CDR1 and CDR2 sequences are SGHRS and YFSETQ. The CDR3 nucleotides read TGCGCCAGCAGCTTCCGGGACATCTCCTACGAGCAGTACTTC. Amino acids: CASSFRDISYEQYF.

The DNA of the CDR3 is TGTGCCAGCAGCCAGTCCGGGGGGGGCAATCAGCCCCAGCATTTT. It specifies CASSQSGGGNQPQHF. This sequence joins TRBV14 and TRBJ1-5, with D possibly TRBD1 on 5 matching bases. V was clipped by 3 bases and J by 2 bases, with 11 bases between them. Germline lookup yields CDR1 SGHDN and CDR2 FVKESK. This CDR3 is 15 amino acids long.

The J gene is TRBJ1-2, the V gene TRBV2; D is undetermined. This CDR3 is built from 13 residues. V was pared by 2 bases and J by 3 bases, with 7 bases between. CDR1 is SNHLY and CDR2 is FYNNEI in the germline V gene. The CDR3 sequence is CASSEPGYYGYTF. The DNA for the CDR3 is TGTGCCAGCAGTGAACCGGGTTACTATGGCTACACCTTC.

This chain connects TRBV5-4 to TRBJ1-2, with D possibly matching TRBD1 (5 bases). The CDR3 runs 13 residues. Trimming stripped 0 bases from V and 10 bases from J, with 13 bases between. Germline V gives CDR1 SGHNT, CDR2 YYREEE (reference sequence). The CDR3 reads CASSLAAGGNYTF. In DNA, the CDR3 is TGTGCCAGCAGCTTGGCTGCGGGGGGGAACTACACCTTC.

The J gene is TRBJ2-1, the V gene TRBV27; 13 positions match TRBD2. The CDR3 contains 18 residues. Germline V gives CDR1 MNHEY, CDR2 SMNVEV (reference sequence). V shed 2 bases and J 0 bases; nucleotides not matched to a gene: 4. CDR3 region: CASSLGTSGVSSYNEQFF. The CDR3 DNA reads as TGTGCCAGCAGTTTAGGGACTAGCGGGGTTAGCTCCTACAATGAGCAGTTCTTC.

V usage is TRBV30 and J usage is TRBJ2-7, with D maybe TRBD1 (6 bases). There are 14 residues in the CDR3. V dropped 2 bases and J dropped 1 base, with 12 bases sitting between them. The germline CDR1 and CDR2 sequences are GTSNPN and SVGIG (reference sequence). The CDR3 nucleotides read TGTGCCTGGAGTCCCACAGGGATTTCCTACGAGCAGTACTTC. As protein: CAWSPTGISYEQYF.

The CDR3 bases are TGTGCCACCAGTGATTTGCAGACGGGCCAAGAGACCCAGTACTTC. It encodes CATSDLQTGQETQYF. V is TRBV24-1 and J is TRBJ2-5, with D hard to call. The germline V gene has CDR1 KGHDR and CDR2 SFDVKD. The CDR3 contains 15 residues. The V end lost 0 bases, the J end lost 1 base, and 8 bases lay between the germline ends.